These 3 T cell receptor beta chains were all obtained from the same sample, sequenced in a study of coeliac disease. Assay: immunoSEQ multiplex PCR; the TCRdb copy retains only in-frame clones and omits some. The sample lists under 8,500 clones, approximately 66% occurring once. Sequencing input: lamina propria lymphocytes from the gut. The receptors were sampled from a man aged 50 to 59 with active celiac disease.

This chain joins TRBV7-2 and TRBJ2-3; 7 nucleotides match TRBD2. V was clipped by 3 bases and J by 9 bases; unmatched bases: 12. CDR1 SGHTA and CDR2 FQGNSA come from the germline V gene. CDR3 size: 15 residues. The CDR3 DNA reads as TGTGCCAGCAGCTTGAGGGGACTCGACGGGGGGACGCAGTATTTT. It codes for CASSLRGLDGGTQYF. Full variable domain (rest looked up from reference TRBV7-2 and TRBJ2-3): GAGVSQSPSNKVTEKGKDVELRCDPISGHTALYWYRQSLGQGLEFLIYFQGNSAPDKSGLPSDRFSAERTGGSVSTLTIQRTQQEDSAVYLCASSLRGLDGGTQYFGPGTRLTVL.

This clone is judged large (0.1 to 1%). This chain joins TRBV9 and TRBJ2-3; possible D gene TRBD2, 5 bases. CDR1 and CDR2 (germline): SGDLS, YYNGEE. The CDR3 is 15 amino acids. Trimming pared 1 base from V and 2 bases from J, leaving 11 bases between. The CDR3: CASSVYGGPTDTQYF. The CDR3 DNA follows: TGTGCCAGCAGCGTATATGGCGGGCCCACAGATACGCAGTATTTT.

The rearrangement joins TRBV10-3 to TRBJ2-3; TRBD1 matches at 8 bases. The CDR3 has 14 residues. Per germline, CDR1 ENHRY and CDR2 SYGVKD. The V segment lost 3 bases and the J segment 5 bases; nucleotides outside the gene matches: 4. This CDR3 is CAISDATGGDTQYF. CDR3 nucleotides: TGTGCCATCAGTGATGCTACAGGGGGAGATACGCAGTATTTT.